There are a few counts of the clone carrying this TCR beta chain. Its antigen remains unidentified. TCRdb passed the 5' RACE reads through MiXCR, listing each CDR3 protein once. Among 450,000 to 650,000 distinct CDR3 sequences, around a tenth were seen once, and the ten largest hold roughly 3%. V was trimmed by 3 bases and J by 3 bases, leaving 18 bases between them. CDR3 size: 16 residues. Germline CDR1 KGHSH, CDR2 LQKENI. This sample stems from a study of identical twins. Study findings and constraints: Analyses based on zero insertions could be partly confounded by invariant MAIT and iNKT cells. Within monozygotic twins, out-of-frame TCR alpha sharing was underestimated by the models.

These data were also filed under a second study, of yellow fever vaccine responses in identical twins.

Material for sequencing was PBMCs. This TCR was sampled from a woman between 18 and 30 years old in good health. This chain connects TRBV18 to TRBJ2-7; no reliable D call. Here the CDR3 reads CASSPLLTAPNYEQYF. CDR3 in DNA: TGTGCCAGCTCACCCCTACTTACAGCACCTAACTACGAGCAGTACTTC.